These 7 T cell receptor beta chains share one sample of origin, sequenced in a study of T cell changes during pregnancy in multiple sclerosis. Assay used: immunoSEQ multiplex PCR; TCRdb lists only in-frame clones, some missing. The sample holds 61,000 or so clones, about 94% seen once. The starting material was CD4+ T cells from peripheral blood mononuclear cells, obtained before pregnancy. These receptors all stem from a female donor with multiple sclerosis, enrolled in a pregnancy study.

The V call is TRBV7-3, the J call TRBJ2-2; possibly TRBD2 for D (5 bases). V gave up 0 bases and J gave up 6 bases, with 11 bases separating them. The CDR3 consists of 15 residues. Germline assignment: CDR1 SGHTA and CDR2 FQGTGA. CDR3 protein: CASSLTAIAPGELFF. The CDR3 DNA follows: TGTGCCAGCAGCTTAACGGCGATAGCGCCCGGGGAGCTGTTTTTT.

The J gene is TRBJ1-1, the V gene TRBV5-1; perhaps TRBD1 as D (6 bases). The CDR3 totals 15 residues. The V end was cut by 4 bases, the J end by 3 bases, with 16 bases between. Germline V gene data show CDR1 as SGHRS and CDR2 as YFSETQ. The CDR3 spells CASSGKNSGDTEAFF. The CDR3 DNA reads TGCGCCAGCAGCGGTAAAAACTCAGGGGACACTGAAGCTTTCTTT.

This sequence joins TRBV7-2 and TRBJ1-5, with a possible D match to TRBD1 (5 bases). V was pared by 1 base and J by 1 base, with 14 bases between. CDR3 length equals 17 residues. Per germline, CDR1 SGHTA and CDR2 FQGNSA. The CDR3 reads CASSLVPRGWSNQPQHF. The CDR3 DNA reads TGTGCCAGCAGCTTAGTCCCAAGGGGTTGGAGCAATCAGCCCCAGCATTTT.

The chain recombines TRBV13 with TRBJ2-5, with 10 bases that match TRBD1. CDR1 PRHDT and CDR2 FYEKMQ come from the germline V gene (reference sequence). The CDR3 runs 13 residues. V gave up 5 bases and J gave up 5 bases; unmatched junction bases: 2. This CDR3 reads CASSRGQGETQYF. The CDR3 DNA reads as TGTGCCAGCAGCCGGGGACAGGGGGAGACCCAGTACTTC.

The CDR3: CASERDSNEQFF. CDR3 nucleotides: TGTGCCAGCGAGCGGGATAGCAATGAGCAGTTCTTC. This chain links TRBV11-3 with TRBJ2-1; 7 bases agree with TRBD2. The CDR3 has 12 amino acids. V lost 8 bases and J lost 6; bases outside the gene matches: 4. In germline, CDR1 is SGHNT, CDR2 YENEEA.

The chain links TRBV19 to TRBJ2-1; 15 bases are a match to TRBD2. Germline values: CDR1 LNHDA, CDR2 SQIVND (reference sequence). The CDR3 totals 15 residues. V shed 6 bases and J 9 bases; nucleotides not matched to a gene: 6. The CDR3 sequence is CASRPGTSGRTEQFF. CDR3 in DNA: TGTGCCAGTAGACCTGGGACTAGCGGGAGGACTGAGCAGTTCTTC.

The chain links TRBV2 to TRBJ1-4, with D possibly TRBD1 on 6 matching bases. The CDR3 is 15 amino acids. CDR1 and CDR2 (germline): SNHLY, FYNNEI. The V and J ends lost 3 bases and 1 base respectively, with 9 bases between them. CDR3 residues: CASSEQGGTNEKLFF. The CDR3, as DNA: TGTGCCAGCAGTGAGCAAGGGGGAACTAATGAAAAACTGTTTTTT.